One and the same sample provided the 29 T cell receptor beta chains below, sequenced in a study of T cell changes during pregnancy in multiple sclerosis. Assay used: immunoSEQ multiplex PCR; TCRdb lists only in-frame clones, some missing. This sample has 40,000 to 45,000 clones, with 85% to 95% found just once. The specimen was CD4+ T cells from peripheral blood mononuclear cells, collected in the third trimester of pregnancy. All receptors derive from a female donor with multiple sclerosis, enrolled in a pregnancy study.

This chain joins TRBV7-9 and TRBJ2-1; a weak D match, TRBD1 (6 bases). CDR1 and CDR2 from the germline V gene are SEHNR and FQNEAQ (reference sequence). The CDR3 has 17 residues. Between the trimmed V and J ends, which lost 5 bases and 0 bases, there was a span of 17 bases. CDR3 region: CASSLPRDTFSYNEQFF. DNA of the CDR3: TGTGCCAGCAGCCTCCCTCGGGACACGTTCTCCTACAATGAGCAGTTCTTC.

This clone has just one count. This chain joins TRBV7-2 and TRBJ2-3; 7 bases are a match to TRBD1. V lost 2 bases, J lost 4 bases, and 0 bases stayed unmatched. The CDR3 contains 13 residues. CDR1 is SGHTA, CDR2 FQGNSA, per germline. The CDR3 nucleotides are TGTGCCAGCAGCTTACAGGGGGCAGATACGCAGTATTTT. Translation: CASSLQGADTQYF.

DNA of the CDR3: TGTGCCAGCAGTCGACGGACAGGGGGGATGTCTGAAGCTTTCTTT. Protein: CASSRRTGGMSEAFF. This chain connects TRBV27 to TRBJ1-1; TRBD1 agrees at 10 bases. CDR1 is MNHEY and CDR2 is SMNVEV in the germline V gene (reference sequence). The CDR3 length is 15 residues. V dropped 5 bases and J dropped 6; count of bases not matched to a gene: 9.

The chain combines TRBV7-2 with TRBJ2-5; tentatively, D is TRBD1 (5 bases). The V and J ends lost 1 base and 1 base respectively, with 10 bases between them. The CDR3 length is 15 residues. CDR1 and CDR2 from the germline V gene are SGHTA and FQGNSA. In DNA form, the CDR3 reads TGTGCCAGCAGCTTAGACAGGAGAACCCAAGAGACCCAGTACTTC. Translated, it gives CASSLDRRTQETQYF.

The chain links TRBV19 to TRBJ2-7, with D tentatively TRBD1 (7 bases). Germline values: CDR1 LNHDA, CDR2 SQIVND (reference sequence). The V end was cut by 4 bases, the J end by 1 base, with 14 bases between. CDR3 length: 15 residues. The DNA of the CDR3 is TGTGCCAGTAGTACCTATGCAGGGGGGTCCTACGAGCAGTACTTC. Encoded protein: CASSTYAGGSYEQYF. The full variable domain, with the rest looked up from reference TRBV19 and TRBJ2-7, is DGGITQSPKYLFRKEGQNVTLSCEQNLNHDAMYWYRQDPGQGLRLIYYSQIVNDFQKGDIAEGYSVSREKKESFPLTVTSAQKNPTAFYLCASSTYAGGSYEQYFGPGTRLTVT.

The V gene is TRBV28, the J gene TRBJ2-7, with TRBD2 matching 9 bases. The germline gives CDR1 MDHEN, CDR2 SYDVKM. The trim removed 8 bases at V and 1 base at J, leaving 9 bases unmatched. The CDR3 length is 15 residues. The CDR3 spells CASCKAGGKSYEQYF. The DNA of the CDR3 is TGTGCCAGCTGTAAAGCGGGAGGTAAATCCTACGAGCAGTACTTC.

The chain combines TRBV13 with TRBJ1-2, with 7 bases that match TRBD1. The length of the CDR3 is 13 residues. Germline V gene data show CDR1 as PRHDT and CDR2 as FYEKMQ (reference sequence). The junction had 2 bases not matched to a gene; V was cut back by 3 bases and J by 4 bases. In DNA form, the CDR3 reads TGTGCCAGCAGCTTCGGACAGGCCTATGGCTACACCTTC. This translates into CASSFGQAYGYTF. The full variable domain, completed using reference TRBV13 and TRBJ1-2, is AAGVIQSPRHLIKEKRETATLKCYPIPRHDTVYWYQQGPGQDPQFLISFYEKMQSDKGSIPDRFSAQQFSDYHSELNMSSLELGDSALYFCASSFGQAYGYTFGSGTRLTVV.

The J gene is TRBJ1-3, the V gene TRBV28; D unresolved. The germline CDR1 and CDR2 sequences are MDHEN and SYDVKM. This CDR3 is built from 14 residues. V was cut by 6 bases and J by 2 bases, with 11 bases left in between. The CDR3 DNA is TGTGCCAGCAGCAAAACTTCTACTGGAAACACCATATATTTT. It is translated as CASSKTSTGNTIYF.

The rearrangement links TRBV27 to TRBJ1-1; 10 bases match TRBD1. J gave up 1 base and V 3 bases, and 5 bases lay outside the gene matches. Germline V gene sequence: CDR1 MNHEY, CDR2 SMNVEV (reference sequence). This CDR3 contains 16 residues. The CDR3 sequence: CASSLGQGQPNTEAFF. CDR3 DNA: TGTGCCAGCAGTTTGGGACAGGGGCAACCGAACACTGAAGCTTTCTTT.

This clone was counted once. This chain uses TRBV30 with TRBJ2-3, with 9 nucleotides matching TRBD2. The germline V gene encodes CDR1 GTSNPN and CDR2 SVGIG (reference sequence). CDR3 size: 16 residues. J lost 10 bases, V lost 4 bases, and 18 bases had no gene match. The CDR3 coding sequence is TGTGCCTGGACCCCACTCAGCGGGAGGCCCCGGGCGTCGCAGTATTTT. The encoded protein is CAWTPLSGRPRASQYF.

This clone was picked up one time. The CDR3, as DNA: TGTGCCTGGAGTCCCTTTCCGGGTCTGGGGCCCTACGAGCAGTACTTC. Encoded protein: CAWSPFPGLGPYEQYF. J is TRBJ2-7 and V is TRBV30; D possibly corresponds to TRBD1 (5 bases). V lost 2 bases to trimming and J lost 2 bases, with 19 bases between them. The CDR3 consists of 16 residues. The germline V gene has CDR1 GTSNPN and CDR2 SVGIG (reference sequence).

The chain recombines TRBV18 with TRBJ2-3; D not certain. There are 14 residues in the CDR3. Trimming stripped 4 bases from V and 6 bases from J, with 14 bases between. Per the germline V gene, CDR1 is KGHSH and CDR2 is LQKENI. The DNA of the CDR3 is TGTGCCAGCTCACTAGCTTTTACGTCGGATACGCAGTATTTT. Translation gives CASSLAFTSDTQYF.

The gene calls are TRBV7-9 and TRBJ2-5; tentatively, D is TRBD2 (6 bases). CDR1 SEHNR and CDR2 FQNEAQ come from the germline V gene (reference sequence). Between the trimmed V and J ends, which lost 10 bases and 10 bases, there was a span of 13 bases. The CDR3 is 10 residues long. The CDR3: CAKLWEVQYF. The CDR3 bases are TGTGCCAAACTATGGGAGGTCCAGTACTTC.

The genes are TRBV7-2 and TRBJ2-1; 7 bases align to TRBD2. Germline CDR1 SGHTA, CDR2 FQGNSA. The CDR3 sequence is 15 residues long. Losses at the gene ends were 4 bases for V and 4 bases for J; bases not matched to a gene: 7. The CDR3: CASSSSGTKYNEQFF. CDR3 nucleotides: TGTGCCAGCAGCTCATCCGGGACTAAGTACAATGAGCAGTTCTTC.

The chain employs TRBV5-1 and TRBJ1-1, with D perhaps matching TRBD1 (5 bases). The CDR3 is 16 amino acids. Germline V gene data show CDR1 as SGHRS and CDR2 as YFSETQ. Trimming left V 0 bases short and J 0 bases short, with 12 bases between. CDR3 region: CASSLGDLGLNTEAFF. The DNA of the CDR3 is TGCGCCAGCAGCTTGGGCGACTTGGGGCTGAACACTGAAGCTTTCTTT.

The rearrangement joins TRBV6-5 to TRBJ2-7, with 10 bases lining up with TRBD1. Per germline, CDR1 MNHEY and CDR2 SVGAGI. The trim removed 4 bases at V and 2 bases at J, leaving 2 bases unmatched. This CDR3 spans 14 amino acids. CDR3 sequence reads: CASSSTGGTYEQYF. The CDR3 DNA is TGTGCCAGCAGTTCGACAGGGGGCACCTACGAGCAGTACTTC.

The chain employs TRBV6-1 and TRBJ2-1, with a weak D call TRBD2 (6 bases). V shed 6 bases and J shed 3 bases, with 15 bases lying between them. The CDR3 totals 15 residues. CDR1 is MNHNS and CDR2 is SASEGT in the germline V gene. The CDR3 loop is CASRVGGSGYNEQFF. The CDR3 DNA is TGTGCCAGCAGGGTTGGGGGTAGCGGCTACAATGAGCAGTTCTTC.

This chain links TRBV10-3 with TRBJ2-3; weak D call: TRBD2 (5 bases). This CDR3 comprises 13 residues. Trimming took 11 bases from V and 0 from J, leaving 12 bases between them. Germline values: CDR1 ENHRY, CDR2 SYGVKD. The CDR3 reads CASGGSSTDTQYF. The DNA for the CDR3 is TGTGCCTCCGGCGGGTCTAGCACAGATACGCAGTATTTT.

The chain links TRBV14 to TRBJ2-3; D is undetermined. The CDR3 is made up of 13 amino acids. CDR1 is SGHDN, CDR2 FVKESK, per germline. Deletions cut 4 bases from V and 2 bases from J, with 7 bases between. The CDR3 DNA follows: TGTGCCAGCAGCCTGGCCCTCACAGATACGCAGTATTTT. Residues: CASSLALTDTQYF.

The rearrangement uses TRBV11-3 and TRBJ2-7, with 8 positions matching TRBD1. V trimming: 5 bases; J trimming: 3 bases; junction bases outside the gene matches: 9. The CDR3 runs 15 residues. Germline CDR1 SGHNT, CDR2 YENEEA. This CDR3 reads CASSLQTGGDYEQYF. In DNA form, the CDR3 reads TGTGCCAGCAGCCTACAAACAGGGGGAGACTACGAGCAGTACTTC. The entire variable domain, with the rest obtained from reference TRBV11-3 and TRBJ2-7, is as follows: EAGVVQSPRYKIIEKKQPVAFWCNPISGHNTLYWYLQNLGQGPELLIRYENEEAVDDSQLPKDRFSAERLKGVDSTLKIQPAELGDSAVYLCASSLQTGGDYEQYFGPGTRLTVT.

The rearrangement joins TRBV6-6 to TRBJ2-7; D is possibly TRBD2 (6 bases). The CDR3 runs 15 residues. V shed 2 bases and J shed 2 bases, with 13 bases lying between them. CDR1 is MNHNY and CDR2 is SVGAGI in the germline V gene (reference sequence). In DNA, the CDR3 is TGTGCCAGCAGTTACCCGGCGGGATCAACCTACGAGCAGTACTTC. It specifies CASSYPAGSTYEQYF.

The rearrangement uses TRBV14 and TRBJ2-7; D is possibly TRBD2 (5 bases). The germline gives CDR1 SGHDN, CDR2 FVKESK. The V gene lost 4 bases and the J gene lost 6 bases, with 10 bases spanning the gap. The CDR3 sequence is 12 residues long. The CDR3 DNA follows: TGTGCCAGCAGCCCCCGAGGGTTCGAGCAGTACTTC. The encoded protein is CASSPRGFEQYF.

This chain uses TRBV7-2 with TRBJ1-1; D ambiguous. This CDR3 has 15 residues. V was cut by 5 bases and J by 2 bases, with 15 bases left in between. In germline, CDR1 is SGHTA, CDR2 FQGNSA. The CDR3 DNA reads as TGTGCCAGCAGCCCATCGGGATCGGGAAACACTGAAGCTTTCTTT. It specifies CASSPSGSGNTEAFF.

V usage is TRBV18 and J usage is TRBJ1-4; D may be TRBD1 (6 bases). The CDR3 contains 18 residues. Germline V CDR1 and CDR2: KGHSH, LQKENI. Trimming cost V 4 bases and J 6 bases, with 24 bases left between them. As DNA, the CDR3 is TGTGCCAGCTCACGATTCGGACAGCCAGATCCAAGATATGAAAAACTGTTTTTT. This encodes CASSRFGQPDPRYEKLFF. Complete variable domain (other parts from reference TRBV18 and TRBJ1-4): NAGVMQNPRHLVRRRGQEARLRCSPMKGHSHVYWYRQLPEEGLKFMVYLQKENIIDESGMPKERFSAEFPKEGPSILRIQQVVRGDSAAYFCASSRFGQPDPRYEKLFFGSGTQLSVL.

The gene calls are TRBV2 and TRBJ2-3; D may be TRBD1 (5 bases). Trimming removed 6 bases at V and 5 bases at J, with 18 bases between. The germline CDR1 and CDR2 sequences are SNHLY and FYNNEI. This CDR3 comprises 15 residues. CDR3 amino acids: CASRFQGGAVDTQYF. DNA of the CDR3: TGTGCCAGCAGATTCCAGGGTGGGGCCGTAGATACGCAGTATTTT.

The genes are TRBV7-8 and TRBJ2-7, with 9 bases fitting TRBD1. CDR3 size: 14 residues. Germline CDR1 reads SGHVS; CDR2 reads FQNEAQ. J was trimmed by 7 bases and V by 5 bases; bases with no gene match: 9. Written as DNA, the CDR3 is TGTGCCAGCAGCCGGGACAGGGTCCCCCGGGAGCAGTACTTC. This sequence encodes CASSRDRVPREQYF.

This clone was observed once. This chain connects TRBV4-3 to TRBJ2-3, with a tentative D call TRBD2 (6 bases). V shed 0 bases and J shed 1 base, with 17 bases lying between them. CDR1 is LGHNA, CDR2 YSLEER, per germline. This CDR3 region has 18 residues. CDR3 region: CASSQDYGSMTGTDTQYF. CDR3 nucleotides: TGCGCCAGCAGCCAAGATTACGGGAGTATGACTGGCACAGATACGCAGTATTTT.

This clone was observed once. V and J are TRBV19 and TRBJ2-6; D not resolved. Between the trimmed V and J ends, which lost 3 bases and 0 bases, there was a span of 6 bases. The CDR3 is 15 amino acids. Looked up from germline, CDR1 is LNHDA and CDR2 is SQIVND (reference sequence). The CDR3, as DNA: TGTGCCAGTAGTATGAGGCCCTCTGGGGCCAACGTCCTGACTTTC. Protein sequence: CASSMRPSGANVLTF.

The table lists this clone with a count of one. The rearrangement uses TRBV18 and TRBJ2-2, with D maybe TRBD1 (5 bases). This CDR3 contains 16 residues. Germline loops: CDR1 KGHSH, CDR2 LQKENI. The V gene lost 3 bases and the J gene lost 0 bases, with 11 bases spanning the gap. The CDR3 region is CASSPRAPSNTGELFF. The CDR3 coding sequence is TGTGCCAGCTCACCCAGGGCCCCTTCGAACACCGGGGAGCTGTTTTTT. Filled out from reference TRBV18 and TRBJ2-2, the complete variable domain reads NAGVMQNPRHLVRRRGQEARLRCSPMKGHSHVYWYRQLPEEGLKFMVYLQKENIIDESGMPKERFSAEFPKEGPSILRIQQVVRGDSAAYFCASSPRAPSNTGELFFGEGSRLTVL.